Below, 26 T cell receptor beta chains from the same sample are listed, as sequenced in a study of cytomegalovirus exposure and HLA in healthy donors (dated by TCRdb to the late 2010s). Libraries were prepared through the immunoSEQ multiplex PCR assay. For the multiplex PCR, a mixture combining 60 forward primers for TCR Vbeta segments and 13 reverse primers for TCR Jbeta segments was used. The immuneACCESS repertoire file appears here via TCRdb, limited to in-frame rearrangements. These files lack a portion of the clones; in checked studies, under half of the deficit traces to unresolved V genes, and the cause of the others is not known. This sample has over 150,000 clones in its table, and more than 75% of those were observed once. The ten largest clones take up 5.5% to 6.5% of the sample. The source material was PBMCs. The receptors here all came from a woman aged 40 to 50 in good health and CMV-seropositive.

The CDR3 coding sequence is TGTGCCAGCAGCCCTTGGGACAGGGCAAACACCGGGGAGCTGTTTTTT. It codes for CASSPWDRANTGELFF. The chain couples TRBV9 to TRBJ2-2; TRBD1 aligns across 9 bases. V was pared by 4 bases and J by 2 bases, with 6 bases of the junction left unmatched. Germline lookup yields CDR1 SGDLS and CDR2 YYNGEE. This CDR3 region has 16 residues.

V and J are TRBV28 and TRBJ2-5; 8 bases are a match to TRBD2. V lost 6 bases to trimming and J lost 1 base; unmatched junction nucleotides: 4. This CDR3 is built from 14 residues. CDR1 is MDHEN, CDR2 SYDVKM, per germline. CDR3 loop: CASSSAGGQETQYF. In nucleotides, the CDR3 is TGTGCCAGCAGCTCGGCGGGGGGCCAAGAGACCCAGTACTTC.

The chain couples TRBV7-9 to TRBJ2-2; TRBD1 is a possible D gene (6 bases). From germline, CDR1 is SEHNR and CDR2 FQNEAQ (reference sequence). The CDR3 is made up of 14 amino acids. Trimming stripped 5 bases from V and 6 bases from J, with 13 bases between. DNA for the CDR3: TGTGCCAGCAGCCTCGACAGGAGCGCCGGGGAGCTGTTTTTT. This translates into CASSLDRSAGELFF. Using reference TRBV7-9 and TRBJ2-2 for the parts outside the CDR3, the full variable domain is DTGVSQNPRHKITKRGQNVTFRCDPISEHNRLYWYRQTLGQGPEFLTYFQNEAQLEKSRLLSDRFSAERPKGSFSTLEIQRTEQGDSAMYLCASSLDRSAGELFFGEGSRLTVL.

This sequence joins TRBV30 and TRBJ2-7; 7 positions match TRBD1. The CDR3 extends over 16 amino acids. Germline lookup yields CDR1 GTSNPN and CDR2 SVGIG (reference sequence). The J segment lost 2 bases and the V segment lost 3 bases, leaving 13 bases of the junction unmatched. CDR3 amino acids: CAWRPSAGTVAYEQYF. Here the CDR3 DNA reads TGTGCCTGGAGGCCGAGTGCCGGGACAGTGGCCTACGAGCAGTACTTC.

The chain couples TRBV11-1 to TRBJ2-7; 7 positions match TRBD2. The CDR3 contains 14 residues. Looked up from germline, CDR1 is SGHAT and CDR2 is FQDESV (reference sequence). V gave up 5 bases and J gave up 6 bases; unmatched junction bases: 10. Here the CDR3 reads CASSPGPGGGEQYF. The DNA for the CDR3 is TGTGCCAGCAGCCCGGGGCCGGGAGGAGGCGAGCAGTACTTC.

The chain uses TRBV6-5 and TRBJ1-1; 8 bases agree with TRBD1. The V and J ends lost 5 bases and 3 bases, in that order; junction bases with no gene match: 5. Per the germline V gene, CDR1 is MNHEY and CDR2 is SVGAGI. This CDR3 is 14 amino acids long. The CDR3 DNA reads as TGTGCCAGCAGTACAGGGGGAGGGTACACTGAAGCTTTCTTT. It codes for CASSTGGGYTEAFF.

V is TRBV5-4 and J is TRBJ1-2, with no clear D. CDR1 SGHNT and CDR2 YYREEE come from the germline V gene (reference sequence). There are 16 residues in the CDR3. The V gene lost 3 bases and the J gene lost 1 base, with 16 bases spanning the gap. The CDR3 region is CASSSLAAGNNYGYTF. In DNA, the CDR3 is TGTGCCAGCAGCTCCCTCGCCGCGGGCAATAACTATGGCTACACCTTC.

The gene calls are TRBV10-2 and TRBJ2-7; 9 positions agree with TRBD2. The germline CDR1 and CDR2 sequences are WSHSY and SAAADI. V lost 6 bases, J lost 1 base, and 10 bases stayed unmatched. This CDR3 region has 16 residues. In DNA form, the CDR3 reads TGCGCCAGCAGACCGACTAGCGGATTCGGTTCCTACGAGCAGTACTTC. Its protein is CASRPTSGFGSYEQYF.

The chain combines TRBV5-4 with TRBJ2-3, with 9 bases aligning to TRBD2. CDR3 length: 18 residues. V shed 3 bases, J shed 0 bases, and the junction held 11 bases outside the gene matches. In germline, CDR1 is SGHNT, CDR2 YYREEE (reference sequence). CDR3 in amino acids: CASSSRPRLAVSTDTQYF. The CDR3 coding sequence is TGTGCCAGCAGCTCCCGCCCGCGACTAGCGGTCAGCACAGATACGCAGTATTTT.

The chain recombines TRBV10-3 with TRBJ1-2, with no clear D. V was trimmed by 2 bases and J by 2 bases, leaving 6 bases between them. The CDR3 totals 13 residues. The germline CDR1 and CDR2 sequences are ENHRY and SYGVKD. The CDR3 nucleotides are TGTGCCATCAGTGAGGGAGGAAACTATGGCTACACCTTC. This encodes CAISEGGNYGYTF.

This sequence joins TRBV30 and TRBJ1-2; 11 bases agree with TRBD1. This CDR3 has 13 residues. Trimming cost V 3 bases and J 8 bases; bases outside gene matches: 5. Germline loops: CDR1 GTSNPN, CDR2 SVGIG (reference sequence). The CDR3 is CAWSPWTGGGYTF. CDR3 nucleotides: TGTGCCTGGAGCCCCTGGACAGGGGGCGGCTACACCTTC.

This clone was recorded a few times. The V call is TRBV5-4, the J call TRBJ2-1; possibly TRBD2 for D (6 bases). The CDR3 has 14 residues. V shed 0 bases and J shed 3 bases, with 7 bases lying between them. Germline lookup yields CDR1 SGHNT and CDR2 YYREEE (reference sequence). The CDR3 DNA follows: TGTGCCAGCAGCTTGGACGGGGGCTACAATGAGCAGTTCTTC. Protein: CASSLDGGYNEQFF.

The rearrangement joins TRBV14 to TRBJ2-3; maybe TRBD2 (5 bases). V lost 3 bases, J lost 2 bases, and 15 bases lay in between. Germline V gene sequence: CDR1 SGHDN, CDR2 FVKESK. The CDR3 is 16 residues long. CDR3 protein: CASSQTTIKPTDTQYF. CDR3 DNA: TGTGCCAGCAGCCAGACTACCATAAAACCCACAGATACGCAGTATTTT.

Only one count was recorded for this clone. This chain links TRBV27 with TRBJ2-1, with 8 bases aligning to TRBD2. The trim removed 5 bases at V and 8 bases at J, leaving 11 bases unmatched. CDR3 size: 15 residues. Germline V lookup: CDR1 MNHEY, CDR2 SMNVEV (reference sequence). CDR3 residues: CASSPKSGRGHEQFF. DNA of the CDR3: TGTGCCAGCAGTCCCAAAAGCGGGAGAGGTCATGAGCAGTTCTTC.

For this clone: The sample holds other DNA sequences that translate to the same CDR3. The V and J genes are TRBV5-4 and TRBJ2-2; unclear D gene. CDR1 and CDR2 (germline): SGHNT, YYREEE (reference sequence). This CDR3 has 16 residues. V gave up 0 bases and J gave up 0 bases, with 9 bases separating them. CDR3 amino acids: CASSLGGAANTGELFF. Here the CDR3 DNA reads TGTGCCAGCAGCTTGGGCGGCGCGGCGAACACCGGGGAGCTGTTTTTT.

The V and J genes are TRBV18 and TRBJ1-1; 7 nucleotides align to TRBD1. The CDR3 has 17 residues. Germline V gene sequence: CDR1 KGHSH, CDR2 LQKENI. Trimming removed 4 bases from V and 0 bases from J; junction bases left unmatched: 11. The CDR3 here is CASSRRPGQRMNTEAFF. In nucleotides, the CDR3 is TGTGCCAGCTCACGACGGCCGGGACAGAGAATGAACACTGAAGCTTTCTTT.

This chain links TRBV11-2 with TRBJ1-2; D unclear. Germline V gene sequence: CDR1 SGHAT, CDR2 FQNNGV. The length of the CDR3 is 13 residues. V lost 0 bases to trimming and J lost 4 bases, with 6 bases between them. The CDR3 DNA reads TGTGCCAGCAGCTTAGAACGGTTCTATGGCTACACCTTC. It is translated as CASSLERFYGYTF. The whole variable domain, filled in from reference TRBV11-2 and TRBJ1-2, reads EAGVAQSPRYKIIEKRQSVAFWCNPISGHATLYWYQQILGQGPKLLIQFQNNGVVDDSQLPKDRFSAERLKGVDSTLKIQPAKLEDSAVYLCASSLERFYGYTFGSGTRLTVV.

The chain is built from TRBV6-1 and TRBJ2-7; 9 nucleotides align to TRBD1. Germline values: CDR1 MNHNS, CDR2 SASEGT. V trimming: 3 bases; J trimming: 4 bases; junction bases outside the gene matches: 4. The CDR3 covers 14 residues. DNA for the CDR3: TGTGCCAGCAGTGAGAGACAGGGGGGTTACGAGCAGTACTTC. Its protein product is CASSERQGGYEQYF.

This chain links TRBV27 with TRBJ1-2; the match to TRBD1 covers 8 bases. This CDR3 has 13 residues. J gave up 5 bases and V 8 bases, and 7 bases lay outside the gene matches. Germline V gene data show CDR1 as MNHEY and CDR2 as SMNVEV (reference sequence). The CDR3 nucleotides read TGTGCCAGCTCTTACAGGGGGGATTATGGCTACACCTTC. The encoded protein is CASSYRGDYGYTF.

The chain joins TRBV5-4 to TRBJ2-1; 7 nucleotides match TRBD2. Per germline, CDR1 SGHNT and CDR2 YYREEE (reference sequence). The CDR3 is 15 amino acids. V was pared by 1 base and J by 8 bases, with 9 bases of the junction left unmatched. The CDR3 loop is CASSLWGLPRDEQFF. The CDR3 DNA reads TGTGCCAGCAGCTTGTGGGGACTACCTAGGGATGAGCAGTTCTTC.

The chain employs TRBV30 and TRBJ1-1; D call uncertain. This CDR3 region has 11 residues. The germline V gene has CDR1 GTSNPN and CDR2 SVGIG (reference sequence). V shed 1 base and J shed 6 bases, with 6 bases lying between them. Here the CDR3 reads CAWSARAEAFF. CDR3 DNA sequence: TGTGCCTGGAGTGCTCGCGCTGAAGCTTTCTTT.

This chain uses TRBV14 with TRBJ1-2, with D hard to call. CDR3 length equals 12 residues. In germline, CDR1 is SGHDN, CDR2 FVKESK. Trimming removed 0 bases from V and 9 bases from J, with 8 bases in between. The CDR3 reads CASSQDSRSYTF. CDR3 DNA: TGTGCCAGCAGCCAAGACTCCAGGAGCTACACCTTC.

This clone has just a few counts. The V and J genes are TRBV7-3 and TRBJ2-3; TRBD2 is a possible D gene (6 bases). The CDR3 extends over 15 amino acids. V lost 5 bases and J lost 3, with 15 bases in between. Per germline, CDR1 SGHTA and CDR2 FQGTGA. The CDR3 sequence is CASSPKLGRTDTQYF. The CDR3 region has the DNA TGTGCCAGCAGCCCAAAACTGGGGAGGACAGATACGCAGTATTTT.

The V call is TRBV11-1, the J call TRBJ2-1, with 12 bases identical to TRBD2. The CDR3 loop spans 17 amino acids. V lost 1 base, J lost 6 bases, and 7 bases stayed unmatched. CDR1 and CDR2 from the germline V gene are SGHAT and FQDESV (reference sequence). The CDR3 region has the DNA TGTGCCAGCAGCTTAGAAGCCGGACTAGCGGGACTCAATGAGCAGTTCTTC. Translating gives CASSLEAGLAGLNEQFF.

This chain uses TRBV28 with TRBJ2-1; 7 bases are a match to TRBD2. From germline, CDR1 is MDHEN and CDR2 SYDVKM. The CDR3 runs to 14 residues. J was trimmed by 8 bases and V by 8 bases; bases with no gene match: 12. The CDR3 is CASSGGSLYDEQFF. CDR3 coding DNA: TGTGCCAGCTCTGGCGGGAGTTTGTACGATGAGCAGTTCTTC.

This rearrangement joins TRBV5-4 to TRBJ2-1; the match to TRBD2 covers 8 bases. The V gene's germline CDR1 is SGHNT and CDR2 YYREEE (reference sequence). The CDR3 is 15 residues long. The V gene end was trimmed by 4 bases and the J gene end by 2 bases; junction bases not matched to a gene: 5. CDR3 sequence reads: CASSPTSGTYNEQFF. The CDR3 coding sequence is TGTGCCAGCAGCCCCACTAGCGGAACCTACAATGAGCAGTTCTTC.